This T cell receptor beta chain stems from a study of blood T cell repertoires in COVID-19 (dated by TCRdb to 2020 to 2021). As for the study more broadly: Samples covering the acute and convalescent phases of COVID-19 were provided by collaborators in the United States, Italy and Spain. The material from the prospective study consisted of cDNA or gDNA derived from T cells, B-cell-depleted T cells, or PBMCs. Subjects who had been exposed to COVID-19, were actively infected with it, or had recovered from it provided the deeply sampled blood TCRbeta repertoires that made up the dataset. The repertoires were released in a freely available public database intended as a resource for research on the immune response to SARS-CoV-2. The samples were drawn from the first 160 participants of the ongoing ImmuneRACE study and from over 950 subjects provided by 6 global collaborators. A de-identified subject ID, COVID-19 status, age in years and sex were almost always included in the sample metadata. Where available, HLA class I and class II types were obtained from metadata supplied by the sample provider rather than from assay-based typing. The study at large found these results: The quantity of clinical and demographic metadata differed by source and by participant and was supplied without curation.

The immunoSEQ Assay, a bias-controlled multiplex PCR, was used to amplify TCRbeta CDR3 regions from genomic DNA. On the study's bioinformatics: The number of nucleated cells in each sample was estimated from the amplification of reference gene primers within the assay. To quantify the absolute abundance of each unique TCRbeta CDR3 rearrangement, sequence reads were collapsed and filtered. For each sample, productive Simpson clonality was calculated as the square root of Simpson's diversity index over productive rearrangements. TCRdb re-hosts the immuneACCESS table, in-frame sequences only. Its copies lack some clones; in the studies checked, an unresolved V gene accounts for under half of them, and the cause for the rest is not known. V, J and clone size derive from that table, while D and trimming were established from the DNA sequence. The sample yields around 40,000 clones; over 75% were counted once. Together, the top ten hold 8.5% to 10% of the sample.

Each collaborating institution followed its own protocols to collect whole blood in K2EDTA tubes. For TCRbeta analysis, collaborators shipped samples as frozen whole blood, isolated PBMCs, or DNA extracted from either of those sample types. CDR1 is given as WSHSY and CDR2 as SAAADI, both from the germline V gene. The CDR3, from cysteine to phenylalanine, totals 13 residues. Of all the DNA, just the CDR3 is kept, 39 bases in frame from base 1. The V and J ends are trimmed by 6 bases and 1 base, leaving 7 bases between them. With respect to this clone: Its binding antigen is unknown. No per-base quality is available; no much larger clone lies one base away.

The sequence derives from a man aged 25 to 40 with active or convalescent COVID-19. The rearranged chain carries TRBV10-2 and TRBJ1-3, with the D gene too uncertain to name. The source material was peripheral blood. The CDR3 here reads CASRRVSGNTIYF. The DNA sequence is TGCGCCAGCAGGCGGGTTTCTGGAAACACCATATATTTT.